This is a list of T cell receptor beta chains from one sample in a study of technical replicates of blood from a handful of donors. Produced via immunoSEQ multiplex PCR; TCRdb's table is partial and in-frame only. The sample includes roughly 80,000 clones, around 93% of them seen just once. The sequencing input was T cells isolated from PBMCs. These receptors all come from a human donor in good health. CDR3s include the opening cysteine and the closing phenylalanine or tryptophan. A D gene is named only where the DNA matches it firmly. Rows may omit the clone size; those that give it use once, few, many or a size class.

v_call: TRBV11-2; j_call: TRBJ2-7; clone_size: once; d_call: .; cdr3_aa: CASSLAGGAVIYEQYF; cdr3_nt: TGTGCCAGCAGCTTAGCCGGAGGGGCCGTAATCTACGAGCAGTACTTC
v_call: TRBV28; j_call: TRBJ2-5; clone_size: .; d_call: TRBD2; cdr3_aa: CASTGAGGPTETQYF; cdr3_nt: TGTGCCAGCACGGGAGCGGGAGGGCCTACGGAGACCCAGTACTTC
v_call: TRBV7-9; j_call: TRBJ2-7; clone_size: .; d_call: TRBD1; cdr3_aa: CASSPQGEPSYEQYF; cdr3_nt: TGTGCCAGCAGCCCCCAGGGGGAACCTTCCTACGAGCAGTACTTC
v_call: TRBV5-1; j_call: TRBJ2-1; clone_size: .; d_call: TRBD1; cdr3_aa: CASTNAWGQVANEQFF; cdr3_nt: TGCGCCAGCACCAACGCGTGGGGACAGGTGGCCAATGAGCAGTTCTTC
v_call: TRBV12-2; j_call: TRBJ2-7; clone_size: .; d_call: .; cdr3_aa: CASRLDPLAGGPLEQYF; cdr3_nt: TGTGCAAGTCGCTTAGACCCCCTAGCGGGAGGGCCTCTCGAGCAGTACTTC
v_call: TRBV11-2; j_call: TRBJ1-1; clone_size: .; d_call: .; cdr3_aa: CASSLSISNTEAFF; cdr3_nt: TGTGCCAGCAGCCTTAGCATATCGAACACTGAAGCTTTCTTT
v_call: TRBV5-4; j_call: TRBJ2-7; clone_size: .; d_call: TRBD2; cdr3_aa: CASSSGLAGEGPDEQYF; cdr3_nt: TGTGCCAGCAGTTCAGGACTAGCGGGAGAAGGGCCCGACGAGCAGTACTTC
v_call: TRBV29-1; j_call: TRBJ1-1; clone_size: .; d_call: .; cdr3_aa: CSIVTGITEAFF; cdr3_nt: TGCAGCATTGTCACAGGGATCACTGAAGCTTTCTTT
v_call: TRBV29-1; j_call: TRBJ2-5; clone_size: .; d_call: TRBD2; cdr3_aa: CSVGLAGDWETQYF; cdr3_nt: TGCAGCGTTGGACTAGCGGGAGACTGGGAGACCCAGTACTTC
v_call: TRBV5-1; j_call: TRBJ2-7; clone_size: .; d_call: TRBD1; cdr3_aa: CASSSDYPGTGGGEVGEQYF; cdr3_nt: TGCGCCAGCAGCTCAGATTACCCCGGGACAGGGGGCGGCGAGGTGGGGGAGCAGTACTTC
v_call: TRBV5-1; j_call: TRBJ2-1; clone_size: once; d_call: TRBD2; cdr3_aa: CASSPGLAGGNEQFF; cdr3_nt: TGCGCCAGCAGCCCTGGACTAGCGGGGGGAAATGAGCAGTTCTTC